Following are 8 T cell receptor beta chains from one sample sequenced in a study of shared T cell receptors in the human thymus. Profiling relied on immunoSEQ multiplex PCR, and the TCRdb table lists in-frame clones only, not all of them. This table has some 720,000 clones, around 87% appearing once. The same data also contributed to another study, on human thymus T cells.

Sequenced: thymocytes. These receptors were obtained from a boy under two years old with a congenital heart defect.

This clone is a singleton in its sample. The CDR3 DNA sequence: TGTGCCAGCAGTGGAATAGGGACTCCGGGAGCAGGCACAGCTACGGGGCAGTACTTC. Its translation: CASSGIGTPGAGTATGQYF. The chain carries TRBV6-1 and TRBJ2-7; maybe TRBD2 (6 bases). Germline values: CDR1 MNHNS, CDR2 SASEGT. This CDR3 is 19 amino acids long. Trimming removed 4 bases from V and 9 bases from J, with 34 bases in between.

The V call is TRBV5-4, the J call TRBJ2-2; possibly TRBD2 for D (7 bases). This CDR3 region has 18 residues. The V and J ends lost 3 bases and 7 bases respectively, with 25 bases between them. Germline V gene sequence: CDR1 SGHNT, CDR2 YYREEE (reference sequence). CDR3 DNA: TGTGCCAGCAGCTCCCTACCCACTGTAACAGGGAGGGGCGGGGAGCTGTTTTTT. Amino acids: CASSSLPTVTGRGGELFF.

This CDR3 is CASSDRWAPTDTQYF. CDR3 DNA: TGTGCCAGTAGCGACCGCTGGGCGCCCACAGATACGCAGTATTTT. V is TRBV19 and J is TRBJ2-3; no firm D call. This CDR3 has 15 amino acids. The V and J ends lost 6 bases and 2 bases respectively, with 15 bases between them. Germline CDR1 is LNHDA and CDR2 is SQIVND (reference sequence).

V gene TRBV6-6 combines with J gene TRBJ1-2; 8 positions agree with TRBD1. This CDR3 contains 14 residues. The V gene's germline CDR1 is MNHNY and CDR2 SVGAGI (reference sequence). Unmatched junction bases numbered 9, after V lost 5 bases and J lost 7 bases. For the CDR3, the DNA is TGTGCCAGCAGTAGTAGGACAGGGTCCTTTGGCTACACCTTC. It yields the protein CASSSRTGSFGYTF.

This clone was seen a handful of times. This chain uses TRBV9 with TRBJ2-7; 10 bases match TRBD1. CDR1 and CDR2 from the germline V gene are SGDLS and YYNGEE. The V gene end was trimmed by 0 bases and the J gene end by 7 bases; junction bases not matched to a gene: 4. The CDR3 runs 14 residues. The CDR3 sequence is CASSVGQGADEQYF. CDR3 in DNA: TGTGCCAGCAGCGTAGGACAGGGGGCGGATGAGCAGTACTTC.

The chain is built from TRBV6-1 and TRBJ1-5; 7 bases align to TRBD1. The length of the CDR3 is 14 residues. With V trimmed by 4 bases and J by 3 bases, 3 bases remained unmatched. CDR1 is MNHNS and CDR2 is SASEGT in the germline V gene. This chain's CDR3 is CASSAGQANQPQHF. In nucleotides, the CDR3 is TGTGCCAGCAGTGCCGGACAGGCCAATCAGCCCCAGCATTTT.

V is TRBV15 and J is TRBJ2-7; 7 nucleotides match TRBD1. CDR3 length: 16 residues. Germline CDR1 LNHNV, CDR2 YYDKDF (reference sequence). With V trimmed by 5 bases and J by 0 bases, 10 bases remained unmatched. In DNA, the CDR3 is TGTGCCACCAGCGCCGACAGGGTTAGGAGCTCCTACGAGCAGTACTTC. This codes for CATSADRVRSSYEQYF.

V is TRBV7-9 and J is TRBJ1-5; possible D gene TRBD1, 5 bases. Germline loops: CDR1 SEHNR, CDR2 FQNEAQ (reference sequence). V lost 0 bases and J 0 bases, leaving 12 bases between the germline ends. This CDR3 is 17 amino acids long. The CDR3 sequence: CASSLAFGGSSNQPQHF. CDR3 in DNA: TGTGCCAGCAGCTTAGCGTTTGGGGGGAGTAGCAATCAGCCCCAGCATTTT.